This T cell receptor beta chain was retrieved from a study of regulatory T cells in long-lasting Graves disease. Study results and limitations: Persistent disease samples used TRBV28, TRBJ1-2 and TRBJ2-5 preferentially.

Time point specified: newly diagnosed GD, antithyroid drugs for less than 3 months. Researchers made the TCR library from RNA that was extracted from PBMCs. The germline gives CDR1 LGHDT, CDR2 YNNKEL (reference sequence). CDR3 size: 11 residues. Trimming took 1 base from V and 12 from J, leaving 10 bases between them. Library construction for TCR beta used iRepertoire HTBI primers and Arm-PCR of CDR3 regions. Via MiXCR, TCRdb re-called the multiplex PCR reads, giving one row per CDR3 protein. Of 550,000 to 650,000 distinct CDR3 sequences detected, about 15% appear once; the ten largest clones hold about 11%. This clonotype occurred many times. No antigen is known for it. This sample also belongs to another study, concerning T cells in Graves' hyperthyroidism and ophthalmopathy.

This sequence joins TRBV3-1 and TRBJ2-7, with TRBD1 as a possible D gene (6 bases). The receptor's source is a man between 18 and 29 years old with Graves disease. The specimen comprised peripheral blood mononuclear cells (PBMCs), sampled at new diagnosis, from a patient treated with antithyroid drugs. The CDR3 protein is CASSQGQVWYF. The CDR3 bases are TGTGCCAGCAGCCAAGGACAGGTTTGGTACTTC.